This TCR beta chain was sequenced for a study of blood T cell repertoires in COVID-19. About the research overall: Acute and convalescent COVID-19 specimens originated in the United States, Italy and Spain.

TCRdb's table, derived via immunoSEQ multiplex PCR, lists solely in-frame clones and lacks some. In the table there are approximately 100,000 clones, roughly 89% of which are singletons. V was clipped by 6 bases and J by 4 bases; unmatched bases: 6. The CDR3 length is 15 residues. Germline V CDR1 and CDR2: MNHEY, SVGAGI. Material: peripheral blood. The rearrangement joins TRBV6-5 to TRBJ2-2, with 9 bases identical to TRBD1. The receptor comes from an elderly woman in a cohort sampled during active COVID-19. CDR3 DNA: TGTGCCAGCAGGGAGGGACAGGGCGCCACCGGGGAGCTGTTTTTT. Translating gives CASREGQGATGELFF.